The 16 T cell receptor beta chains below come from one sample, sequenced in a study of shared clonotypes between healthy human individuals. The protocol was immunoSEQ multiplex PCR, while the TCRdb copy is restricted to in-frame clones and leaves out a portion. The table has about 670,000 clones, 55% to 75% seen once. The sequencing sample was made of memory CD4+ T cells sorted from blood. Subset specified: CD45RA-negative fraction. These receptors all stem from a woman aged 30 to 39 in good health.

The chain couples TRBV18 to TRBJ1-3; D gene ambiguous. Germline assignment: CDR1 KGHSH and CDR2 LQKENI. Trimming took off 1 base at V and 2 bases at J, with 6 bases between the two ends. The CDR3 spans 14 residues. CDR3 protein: CASSPRGPGNTIYF. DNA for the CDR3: TGTGCCAGCTCACCACGAGGTCCTGGAAACACCATATATTTT.

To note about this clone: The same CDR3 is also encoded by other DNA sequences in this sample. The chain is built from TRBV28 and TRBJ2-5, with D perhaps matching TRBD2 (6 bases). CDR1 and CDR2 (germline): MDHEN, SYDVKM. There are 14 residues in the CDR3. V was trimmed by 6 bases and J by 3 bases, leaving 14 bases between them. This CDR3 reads CASSGTGTEETQYF. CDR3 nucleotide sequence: TGTGCCAGCAGCGGGACCGGGACTGAAGAGACCCAGTACTTC.

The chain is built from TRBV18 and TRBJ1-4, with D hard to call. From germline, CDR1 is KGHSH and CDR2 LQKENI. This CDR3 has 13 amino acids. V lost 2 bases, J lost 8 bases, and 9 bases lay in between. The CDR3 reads CASSPTGGEKLFF. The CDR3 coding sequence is TGTGCCAGCTCACCAACGGGAGGGGAAAAACTGTTTTTT. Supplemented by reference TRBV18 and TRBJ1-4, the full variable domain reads NAGVMQNPRHLVRRRGQEARLRCSPMKGHSHVYWYRQLPEEGLKFMVYLQKENIIDESGMPKERFSAEFPKEGPSILRIQQVVRGDSAAYFCASSPTGGEKLFFGSGTQLSVL.

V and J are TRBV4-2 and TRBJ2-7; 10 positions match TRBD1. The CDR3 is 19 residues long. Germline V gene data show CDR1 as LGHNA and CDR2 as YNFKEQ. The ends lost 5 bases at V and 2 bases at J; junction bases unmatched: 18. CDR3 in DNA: TGTGCCAGCAGCTCATATCTCGGGACAGGGGACCTTCCACCCTACGAGCAGTACTTC. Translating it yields CASSSYLGTGDLPPYEQYF.

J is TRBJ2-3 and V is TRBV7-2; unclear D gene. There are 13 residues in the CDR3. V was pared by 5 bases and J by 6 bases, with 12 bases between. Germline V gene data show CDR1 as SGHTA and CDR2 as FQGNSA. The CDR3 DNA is TGTGCCAGCAGCGCCTACGTTGGGGATACGCAGTATTTT. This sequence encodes CASSAYVGDTQYF.

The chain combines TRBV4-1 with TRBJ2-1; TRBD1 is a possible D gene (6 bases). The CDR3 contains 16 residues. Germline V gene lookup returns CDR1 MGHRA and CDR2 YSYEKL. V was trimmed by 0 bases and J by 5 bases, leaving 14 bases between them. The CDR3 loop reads CASSQESQGNNNEQFF. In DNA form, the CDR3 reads TGCGCCAGCAGCCAAGAGTCCCAGGGGAATAACAATGAGCAGTTCTTC.

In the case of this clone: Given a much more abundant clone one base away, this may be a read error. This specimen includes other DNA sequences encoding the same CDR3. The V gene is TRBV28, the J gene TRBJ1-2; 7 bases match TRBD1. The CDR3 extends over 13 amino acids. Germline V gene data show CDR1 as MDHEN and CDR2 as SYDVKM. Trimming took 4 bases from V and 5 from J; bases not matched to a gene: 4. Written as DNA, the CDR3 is TGTGCCAGCAGTTCCGGGACAGTTTATGGCTACACCTTC. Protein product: CASSSGTVYGYTF.

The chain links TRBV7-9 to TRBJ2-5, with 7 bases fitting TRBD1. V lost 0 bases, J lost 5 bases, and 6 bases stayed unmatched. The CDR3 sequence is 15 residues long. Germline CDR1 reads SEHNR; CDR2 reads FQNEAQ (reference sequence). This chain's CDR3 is CASSLAGGGTETQYF. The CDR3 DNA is TGTGCCAGCAGCTTAGCAGGGGGCGGTACGGAGACCCAGTACTTC.

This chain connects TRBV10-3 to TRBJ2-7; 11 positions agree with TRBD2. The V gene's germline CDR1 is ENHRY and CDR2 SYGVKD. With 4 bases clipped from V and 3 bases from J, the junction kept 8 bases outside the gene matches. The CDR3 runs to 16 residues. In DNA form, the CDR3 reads TGTGCCATCAGTGGGCGACTAGCGGGAATGTTCTACGAGCAGTACTTC. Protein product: CAISGRLAGMFYEQYF.

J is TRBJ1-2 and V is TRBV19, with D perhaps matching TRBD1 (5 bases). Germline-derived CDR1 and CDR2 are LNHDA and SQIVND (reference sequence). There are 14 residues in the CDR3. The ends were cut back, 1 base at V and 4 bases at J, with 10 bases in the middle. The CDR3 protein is CASSIGTMGYGYTF. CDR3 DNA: TGTGCCAGTAGTATAGGGACAATGGGCTATGGCTACACCTTC.

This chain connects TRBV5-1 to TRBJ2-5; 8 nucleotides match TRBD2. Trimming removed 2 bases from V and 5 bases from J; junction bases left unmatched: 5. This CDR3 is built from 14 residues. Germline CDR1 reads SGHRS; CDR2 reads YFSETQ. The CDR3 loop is CASSLGTSTETQYF. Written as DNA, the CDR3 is TGCGCCAGCAGCTTAGGGACTAGTACGGAGACCCAGTACTTC.

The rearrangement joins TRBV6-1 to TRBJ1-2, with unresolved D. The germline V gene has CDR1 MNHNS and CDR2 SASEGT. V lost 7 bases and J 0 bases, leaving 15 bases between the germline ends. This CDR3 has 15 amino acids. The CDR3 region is CASNTRRATNYGYTF. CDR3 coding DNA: TGTGCCAGCAATACCAGGCGGGCCACTAACTATGGCTACACCTTC.

The CDR3 DNA reads TGTGCCAGCAGCCACTCATCCTGGGGGGCAGACACTTCGAACACTGAAGCTTTCTTT. Translating gives CASSHSSWGADTSNTEAFF. This chain connects TRBV7-2 to TRBJ1-1, with a possible D match to TRBD1 (6 bases). The V end lost 5 bases, the J end lost 1 base, and 26 bases lay between the germline ends. The V gene's germline CDR1 is SGHTA and CDR2 FQGNSA. The CDR3 is 19 residues long.

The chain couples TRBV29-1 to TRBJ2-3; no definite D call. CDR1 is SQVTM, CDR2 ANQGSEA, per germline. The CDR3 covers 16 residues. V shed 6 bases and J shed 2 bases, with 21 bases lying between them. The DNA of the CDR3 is TGCAGCGTCGCCCCGCTAGGTTCTTCGATCACAGATACGCAGTATTTT. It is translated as CSVAPLGSSITDTQYF.

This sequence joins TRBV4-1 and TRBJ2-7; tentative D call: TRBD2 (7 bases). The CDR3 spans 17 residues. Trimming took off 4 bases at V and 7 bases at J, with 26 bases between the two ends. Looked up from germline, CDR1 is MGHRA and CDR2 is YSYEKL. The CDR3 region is CASSPGGPGTGTGEQYF. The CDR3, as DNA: TGCGCCAGCAGCCCCGGGGGGCCCGGGACGGGGACTGGGGAGCAGTACTTC.

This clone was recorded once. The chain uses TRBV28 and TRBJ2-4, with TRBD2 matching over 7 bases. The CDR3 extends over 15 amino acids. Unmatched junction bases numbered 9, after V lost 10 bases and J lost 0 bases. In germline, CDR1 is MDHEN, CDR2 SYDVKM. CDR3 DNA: TGTGCCACCCGCCGGGAGGTGAGAGCCAAAAACATTCAGTACTTC. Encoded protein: CATRREVRAKNIQYF.